The T cell receptor beta chain described here comes from a study of cytotoxic CD8 clonotypes in ibrutinib-treated CLL (dated by TCRdb to the early 2020s). About the investigation overall: The cohort had some eleven relapsed/refractory and approximately 15 treatment-naive patients; 17 were IGHV unmutated. Partial responses were observed in about 24 patients and complete responses in 2; after a median follow-up of 68 months, remission was maintained in 15 or so patients and progression was observed in 12. On average, each sample had about 250,000 productive templates and 94,082 productive rearrangements. All remission and progressive disease samples were collected while patients were still receiving ibrutinib. Cryopreserved peripheral blood mononuclear cells were collected before treatment, at response, and at either disease progression or sustained remission. Response samples were taken after a median of approximately 13 months on treatment, ranging from about 6 to 36 months. Longitudinal samples were obtainable from 26 of the 86 participants in the trial.

In the germline V gene, CDR1 corresponds to SGHRS and CDR2 to YFSETQ. The CDR3 numbers 12 residues from cysteine through phenylalanine. The only DNA kept is the CDR3, 36 bases in frame from the first base. A distance of 6 bases separates the germline ends of V and J, which lose 2 bases and 3 bases respectively. The full study reports these points: Baseline clonality was found to be higher than that of age-matched healthy donors and was strongly correlated with circulating CD8+ T-cell counts. An increase in clonality was observed at ibrutinib response, with clonality remaining stable during sustained remission and falling back toward baseline at progression. Public clonotypes were found to be uncommon and were observed to contract or remain stable during treatment; the increase in clonality was shown to reflect expansion of private clonotypes at ibrutinib response. Sustained-remission and progressing patients did not have matched sampling times, and lymph node repertoires were not examined.

Explained via the paper, the time point label denotes: about eleven months on ibrutinib. Roughly 2 micrograms of genomic DNA were extracted from cryopreserved PBMCs for TCR beta library preparation. High-throughput TCR beta sequencing was performed on longitudinal blood samples from CLL patients receiving ibrutinib monotherapy. Patients were enrolled in a phase 2 open-label single-center ibrutinib monotherapy trial. On a MiSeq, deep resolution sequencing aimed for a depth between 1 in 1 million and 1 in 200,000 T cells, with each clonotype covered approximately 9.8x on average. The immunoSEQ hsTCRB Kit was used to generate the TCR beta libraries. The original pipeline was this. ImmunoSEQ Data Assistant and ImmunoSEQ Analyzer were used for data analysis, and V, D and J genes were assigned according to IMGT definitions. Clonality, which ranges from 0 to 1, was calculated by subtracting the normalized Shannon entropy of productive rearrangement frequencies from one. Only overrepresented clonotypes making up at least 0.05% of each patient's repertoire were included in the public clonotype analysis. Roughly 13 age-matched healthy donor repertoires from immuneACCESS were used as controls for clonality. The table comes from immuneACCESS by way of TCRdb, which keeps in-frame sequences with V and J called. Part of the clones is missing from these tables; in studies checked, under half for an unresolved V gene and the rest for unknown reasons. That table supplies the V and J calls and clone size; D and trimming were determined from the DNA. This sample lists about 160,000 clones; roughly four fifths were detected once. The top ten clones comprise roughly 1.9% of the sample.

Of note for this clone: The antigen it binds to is not known. No base quality information exists; no much larger clone differs at one position.

The clonotype was recovered from a human donor with chronic lymphocytic leukemia. Here the chain combines TRBV5-1 and TRBJ2-7; TRBD2 is a weak D gene call, 5 bases matching. The input for sequencing was PBMCs, taken after 12 months of ibrutinib treatment. The sequence in DNA is TGCGCCAGCAGCTTCGGGGACTACGAGCAGTACTTC. Its translation reads: CASSFGDYEQYF.